The next 21 T cell receptor beta chains were all read from a single sample in a study of technical replicates of blood from a few donors. Repertoires were generated with immunoSEQ multiplex PCR, while TCRdb's copy carries only in-frame clones and drops some. The table lists more than 90,000 clones, nearly 97% of them singletons, with roughly 0.22% in the top ten. Sequencing used T cells isolated from PBMCs. All receptors derive from a human donor in good health.

The chain carries TRBV5-6 and TRBJ1-4; D is possibly TRBD1 (5 bases). Trimming shortened V by 4 bases and J by 6 bases, and 19 bases separated the two germline ends. The CDR3 totals 16 residues. CDR1 is SGHDT, CDR2 YYEEEE, per germline. The CDR3 is CASSGAPGPRHEKLFF. The CDR3 region has the DNA TGTGCCAGCAGCGGGGCCCCGGGTCCCAGGCATGAAAAACTGTTTTTT. Full variable domain (rest looked up from reference TRBV5-6 and TRBJ1-4): DAGVTQSPTHLIKTRGQQVTLRCSPKSGHDTVSWYQQALGQGPQFIFQYYEEEERQRGNFPDRFSGHQFPNYSSELNVNALLLGDSALYLCASSGAPGPRHEKLFFGSGTQLSVL.

The chain recombines TRBV25-1 with TRBJ2-3; D is perhaps TRBD1 (5 bases). This CDR3 region has 15 residues. Germline-derived CDR1 and CDR2 are MGHDK and SYGVNS. With 1 base removed from V and 0 bases from J, the gap between germline ends came to 8 bases. The DNA of the CDR3 is TGTGCCAGCAGTGAATGGGGCGTGAGCACAGATACGCAGTATTTT. It yields the protein CASSEWGVSTDTQYF. The full variable domain, completed using reference TRBV25-1 and TRBJ2-3, is EADIYQTPRYLVIGTGKKITLECSQTMGHDKMYWYQQDPGMELHLIHYSYGVNSTEKGDLSSESTVSRIRTEHFPLTLESARPSHTSQYLCASSEWGVSTDTQYFGPGTRLTVL.

The gene calls are TRBV5-3 and TRBJ1-1; D is perhaps TRBD1 (6 bases). TRBV5-3 is an ORF; its function is uncertain. Trimming cost V 4 bases and J 8 bases, with 18 bases left between them. CDR3 length: 14 residues. The CDR3 region is CARSLRTLDREAFF. The CDR3 region has the DNA TGTGCCAGAAGCCTTCGAACCCTCGACAGGGAAGCTTTCTTT.

The chain employs TRBV10-3 and TRBJ1-5; D remains unclear. CDR1 and CDR2 (germline): ENHRY, SYGVKD. The CDR3 consists of 13 residues. With 4 bases removed from V and 7 bases from J, the gap between germline ends came to 11 bases. The CDR3: CAISGSGYQPQHF. CDR3 sequence (DNA): TGTGCCATCAGTGGGTCCGGGTACCAGCCCCAGCATTTT.

The V and J genes are TRBV7-2 and TRBJ2-1; 11 nucleotides line up with TRBD2. The germline gives CDR1 SGHTA, CDR2 FQGNSA. There are 16 residues in the CDR3. V was clipped by 2 bases and J by 3 bases; unmatched bases: 3. The CDR3 DNA reads as TGTGCCAGCAGCTTAACTAGCGGGAGAAACTACAATGAGCAGTTCTTC. Its translation: CASSLTSGRNYNEQFF.

The chain uses TRBV6-6 and TRBJ2-7; 7 bases agree with TRBD1. J was trimmed by 6 bases and V by 2 bases; bases with no gene match: 13. CDR1 and CDR2 from the germline V gene are MNHNY and SVGAGI (reference sequence). This CDR3 comprises 16 residues. The CDR3 DNA reads as TGTGCCAGCAGTTACACGTTCCCTGGAAGGGGGCGCGAGCAGTACTTC. Protein product: CASSYTFPGRGREQYF.

As DNA, the CDR3 is TGTGCCAGCAGCTTAGACAGTTTTAACTATGGCTACACCTTC. Its protein product is CASSLDSFNYGYTF. V and J are TRBV7-2 and TRBJ1-2, with D unresolved. Trimming cost V 1 base and J 1 base, with 7 bases left between them. The CDR3 contains 14 residues. The germline V gene has CDR1 SGHTA and CDR2 FQGNSA.

The sample holds one count of this clone. This chain links TRBV6-5 with TRBJ2-7; possible D gene TRBD2, 7 bases. The CDR3 is 12 residues long. Germline loops: CDR1 MNHEY, CDR2 SVGAGI. The V end was cut by 6 bases, the J end by 6 bases, with 12 bases between. The CDR3 protein is CASSLGGGEQYF. CDR3 DNA sequence: TGTGCCAGCAGCCTAGGGGGGGGCGAGCAGTACTTC.

This clone was seen only once. The chain links TRBV15 to TRBJ2-3; D is perhaps TRBD2 (6 bases). CDR3 length: 15 amino acids. CDR1 LNHNV and CDR2 YYDKDF come from the germline V gene (reference sequence). V dropped 5 bases and J dropped 0 bases, with 12 bases sitting between them. CDR3 nucleotides: TGTGCCACCAGCCCCCAAGCGGGTAGCACAGATACGCAGTATTTT. Its protein product is CATSPQAGSTDTQYF.

The gene calls are TRBV28 and TRBJ2-2; 16 bases fit TRBD2. CDR3 length equals 16 residues. CDR1 MDHEN and CDR2 SYDVKM come from the germline V gene. The trim removed 5 bases at V and 6 bases at J, leaving 3 bases unmatched. DNA for the CDR3: TGTGCCAGCAGTGAAGGGACTAGCGGGGGGGCCGGGGAGCTGTTTTTT. It specifies CASSEGTSGGAGELFF.

This rearrangement joins TRBV21-1 to TRBJ2-5; TRBD1 is taken as the D call from the table, unchecked against the DNA. TRBV21-1 is a listed pseudogene. The CDR3 loop spans 13 amino acids. The CDR3 protein is CARPTGELQTQYF. In DNA form, the CDR3 reads TGTGCCAGACCGACAGGGGAGCTCCAGACCCAGTACTTC.

The V gene is TRBV2, the J gene TRBJ2-5; a weak D match, TRBD2 (6 bases). The CDR3 totals 14 residues. V dropped 7 bases and J dropped 5 bases, with 17 bases sitting between them. Germline CDR1 is SNHLY and CDR2 is FYNNEI. CDR3 residues: CASIFRPEGETQYF. DNA for the CDR3: TGTGCCAGCATCTTCCGCCCGGAGGGTGAGACCCAGTACTTC.

The genes are TRBV7-9 and TRBJ1-5; perhaps TRBD1 as D (5 bases). Germline lookup yields CDR1 SEHNR and CDR2 FQNEAQ (reference sequence). The CDR3 has 15 amino acids. V was clipped by 5 bases and J by 6 bases, with 17 bases between them. The CDR3 region is CASSPDTLLSQPQHF. CDR3 DNA sequence: TGTGCCAGCAGCCCGGACACGCTTCTGAGTCAGCCCCAGCATTTT.

Only one count was recorded for this clone. V and J are TRBV27 and TRBJ2-5; 9 positions agree with TRBD1. The CDR3 length is 12 residues. Germline V lookup: CDR1 MNHEY, CDR2 SMNVEV (reference sequence). J lost 4 bases, V lost 11 bases, and 5 bases had no gene match. CDR3 residues: CASQGARETQYF. CDR3 DNA sequence: TGTGCCTCACAGGGGGCACGAGAGACCCAGTACTTC.

The chain combines TRBV2 with TRBJ2-5, with 9 bases fitting TRBD2. With 4 bases clipped from V and 4 bases from J, the junction kept 4 bases outside the gene matches. Germline-derived CDR1 and CDR2 are SNHLY and FYNNEI. CDR3 length: 14 residues. This CDR3 reads CASSVIAGAETQYF. CDR3 bases: TGTGCCAGCAGTGTAATAGCGGGAGCAGAGACCCAGTACTTC.

The V gene is TRBV27, the J gene TRBJ2-7; TRBD2 aligns across 11 bases. The germline V gene encodes CDR1 MNHEY and CDR2 SMNVEV (reference sequence). The J segment lost 2 bases and the V segment lost 5 bases, leaving 5 bases of the junction unmatched. The CDR3 is 15 amino acids. CDR3 DNA: TGTGCCAGCAGTGACGGGACTAGCGGAACCTACGAGCAGTACTTC. Its translation is CASSDGTSGTYEQYF.

V gene TRBV9 combines with J gene TRBJ2-7; TRBD2 matches 7 bases. V was clipped by 4 bases and J by 2 bases; unmatched bases: 15. This CDR3 contains 17 residues. CDR1 and CDR2 (germline): SGDLS, YYNGEE. The CDR3 loop reads CASSPLLKLADTYEQYF. The CDR3 nucleotides read TGTGCCAGCAGCCCTCTCCTTAAGCTAGCGGATACCTACGAGCAGTACTTC.

This chain connects TRBV5-1 to TRBJ2-7, with unresolved D. Germline CDR1 is SGHRS and CDR2 is YFSETQ. This CDR3 has 13 residues. The V end lost 0 bases, the J end lost 6 bases, and 10 bases lay between the germline ends. CDR3 amino acids: CASSLGHPGEQYF. The CDR3 DNA follows: TGCGCCAGCAGCTTGGGACATCCCGGCGAGCAGTACTTC.

The J gene is TRBJ2-2, the V gene TRBV4-1; perhaps TRBD1 as D (6 bases). The ends were cut back, 0 bases at V and 5 bases at J, with 16 bases in the middle. The CDR3 runs to 17 residues. CDR1 is MGHRA and CDR2 is YSYEKL in the germline V gene. DNA for the CDR3: TGCGCCAGCAGCCAAGATCAAGTAACGGGGACAACCGGGGAGCTGTTTTTT. It translates to CASSQDQVTGTTGELFF.

This rearrangement joins TRBV7-9 to TRBJ2-7; perhaps TRBD1 as D (5 bases). CDR1 SEHNR and CDR2 FQNEAQ come from the germline V gene (reference sequence). The CDR3 has 14 residues. V was clipped by 0 bases and J by 1 base, with 7 bases between them. The chain's CDR3 is CASSLARQSYEQYF. CDR3 coding DNA: TGTGCCAGCAGCTTAGCCCGACAGTCCTACGAGCAGTACTTC.

V usage is TRBV5-4 and J usage is TRBJ1-2, with 8 bases fitting TRBD1. CDR1 is SGHNT, CDR2 YYREEE, per germline (reference sequence). V was pared by 1 base and J by 5 bases, with 13 bases of the junction left unmatched. This CDR3 is 17 amino acids long. CDR3 in amino acids: CASSLMDRALFEYGYTF. The CDR3 region has the DNA TGTGCCAGCAGCTTGATGGACAGGGCCCTTTTTGAATATGGCTACACCTTC.